Listed here are 26 T cell receptor beta chains from one sample, sequenced in a study of patients and donors after allogeneic stem cell transplantation. TCRdb processed the RT-PCR reads anew with MiXCR; each CDR3 protein has one entry. The sample carries under 170,000 distinct CDR3 sequences, over 30% recorded once. Sequencing was carried out using blood, either unsorted or a sorted T cell fraction (not recorded which). These receptors originate from a human donor who was either an allogeneic HSCT recipient or a stem cell or donor lymphocyte infusion donor (not recorded which). It is not recorded whose cells these are; they may come from a transplant donor.

The chain combines TRBV29-1 with TRBJ2-5; 8 nucleotides line up with TRBD1. From germline, CDR1 is SQVTM and CDR2 ANQGSEA. The CDR3 runs to 14 residues. Losses at the gene ends were 3 bases for V and 5 bases for J; bases not matched to a gene: 8. Written as DNA, the CDR3 is TGCAGCGTTGAGACGGACAGGGCGAGGGAGACCCAGTACTTC. Translating it yields CSVETDRARETQYF.

This clonotype has a handful of counts. The genes are TRBV12-3 or TRBV12-4 and TRBJ1-1; 9 bases are a match to TRBD1. The CDR3 has 15 residues. With V trimmed by 4 bases and J by 4 bases, 7 bases remained unmatched. The CDR3 DNA follows: TGTGCCAGCAGTTCTACAGGGGGCCGAATCACTGAAGCTTTCTTT. It encodes CASSSTGGRITEAFF.

The V and J genes are TRBV7-9 and TRBJ1-4; D may be TRBD1 (5 bases). Germline V lookup: CDR1 SEHNR, CDR2 FQNEAQ (reference sequence). The length of the CDR3 is 15 residues. The germline V and J ends were trimmed by 4 bases and 8 bases, with 17 bases remaining between them. The CDR3 DNA is TGTGCCAGCAGCTCCCTTAGCAGGGATTGGGAAAAACTGTTTTTT. As protein: CASSSLSRDWEKLFF.

J is TRBJ2-1 and V is TRBV29-1; unclear D gene. V was pared by 4 bases and J by 0 bases, with 22 bases between. This CDR3 has 18 residues. From germline, CDR1 is SQVTM and CDR2 ANQGSEA. This CDR3 reads CSVGYRDQTRRSYNEQFF. CDR3 nucleotides: TGCAGCGTTGGTTACAGAGATCAAACCAGACGCTCCTACAATGAGCAGTTCTTC.

The V call is TRBV7-6, the J call TRBJ1-6, with D hard to call. This CDR3 is 16 amino acids long. V lost 5 bases, J lost 3 bases, and 14 bases lay in between. Germline CDR1 and CDR2: SGHVS and FNYEAQ. The DNA for the CDR3 is TGTGCCAGCAGCCCCATCTCGGGTGACTATAATTCACCCCTCCACTTT. As protein: CASSPISGDYNSPLHF.

The V call is TRBV13, the J call TRBJ2-3, with 9 bases aligning to TRBD2. The junction had 8 bases not matched to a gene; V was cut back by 5 bases and J by 2 bases. CDR3 size: 16 residues. CDR1 is PRHDT, CDR2 FYEKMQ, per germline (reference sequence). CDR3 loop: CASSNRLAEDTDTQYF. DNA for the CDR3: TGTGCCAGCAGCAACCGACTAGCGGAAGACACAGATACGCAGTATTTT.

The chain carries TRBV6-2 or TRBV6-3 and TRBJ2-7; D may be TRBD1 or TRBD2 (5 bases each). CDR1 and CDR2 from the germline V gene are MNHEY and SVGEGT. Trimming left V 5 bases short and J 7 bases short, with 6 bases between. This CDR3 comprises 10 residues. CDR3 in DNA: TGTGCCAGCAGTGGGACGGAGCAGTACTTC. This encodes CASSGTEQYF.

This clonotype was recorded a few times. The chain carries TRBV28 and TRBJ1-2, with TRBD1 matching 9 bases. The junction had 6 bases not matched to a gene; V was cut back by 7 bases and J by 3 bases. CDR3 length equals 14 residues. The V gene's germline CDR1 is MDHEN and CDR2 SYDVKM. DNA for the CDR3: TGTGCCAGCACCTTCGGGGACAGGGACTATGGCTACACCTTC. Amino acid sequence: CASTFGDRDYGYTF.

As for this clonotype: Mismatch with germline at one junction end may stem from a read error. V and J are TRBV6-2 or TRBV6-3 and TRBJ1-1, with unresolved D. CDR1 and CDR2 (germline): MNHEY, SVGEGT. CDR3 length equals 10 residues. The CDR3 reads CASGVFMKIF. CDR3 DNA: TGTGCCAGCGGCGTCTTTATGAAAATCTTT.

This chain uses TRBV7-3 with TRBJ1-6; TRBD1 is a possible D gene (5 bases). The CDR3 extends over 15 amino acids. Looked up from germline, CDR1 is SGHTA and CDR2 is FQGTGA. The V end lost 0 bases, the J end lost 7 bases, and 10 bases lay between the germline ends. CDR3 protein: CASSLTGESNSPLHF. The CDR3 DNA reads as TGTGCCAGCAGCTTAACGGGGGAATCGAATTCACCCCTCCACTTT.

This clonotype was seen ten or more times. The chain employs TRBV27 and TRBJ1-1; no reliable D call. Germline-derived CDR1 and CDR2 are MNHEY and SMNVEV (reference sequence). The CDR3 length is 12 residues. With 4 bases removed from V and 5 bases from J, the gap between germline ends came to 8 bases. The CDR3 nucleotides read TGTGCCAGCAGTTCTCCGATGACTGAAGCTTTCTTT. Its protein product is CASSSPMTEAFF.

This clonotype appeared a few times. V and J are TRBV29-1 and TRBJ2-2, with TRBD1 matching 10 bases. The CDR3 totals 14 residues. The junction had 2 bases not matched to a gene; V was cut back by 6 bases and J by 1 base. CDR1 SQVTM and CDR2 ANQGSEA come from the germline V gene. In DNA, the CDR3 is TGCAGCGTCGACAGGGGGCTGAACACCGGGGAGCTGTTTTTT. Its protein product is CSVDRGLNTGELFF.

This chain links TRBV28 with TRBJ1-6; 8 positions match TRBD1. The CDR3 is 14 amino acids. CDR1 is MDHEN and CDR2 is SYDVKM in the germline V gene. The V gene end was trimmed by 6 bases and the J gene end by 10 bases; junction bases not matched to a gene: 8. CDR3 bases: TGTGCCAGCAGCTACAGGGGGTTGCGGTCACCCCTCCACTTT. It codes for CASSYRGLRSPLHF.

This clonotype showed up just a few times. The rearrangement joins TRBV12-3 or TRBV12-4 to TRBJ1-2; no clear D gene. The V gene lost 4 bases and the J gene lost 3 bases, with 12 bases spanning the gap. This CDR3 is 14 amino acids long. CDR3 sequence reads: CASSSALRDYGYTF. CDR3 bases: TGTGCCAGCAGTTCGGCCCTTCGGGACTATGGCTACACCTTC.

This chain connects TRBV6-2 or TRBV6-3 to TRBJ1-2, with D perhaps TRBD1 (6 bases). The CDR3 has 13 amino acids. Looked up from germline, CDR1 is MNHEY and CDR2 is SVGEGT. V lost 6 bases, J lost 4 bases, and 12 bases lay in between. The CDR3 loop is CASSRDTPYGYTF. The DNA for the CDR3 is TGTGCCAGCAGCCGGGACACACCCTATGGCTACACCTTC.

The chain recombines TRBV9 with TRBJ1-1; tentatively, D is TRBD1 (6 bases). Germline lookup yields CDR1 SGDLS and CDR2 YYNGEE. The V end was cut by 0 bases, the J end by 0 bases, with 15 bases between. CDR3 size: 17 residues. CDR3 sequence (DNA): TGTGCCAGCAGCGTAGATCCCCGGGGGGGGCTGAACACTGAAGCTTTCTTT. This translates into CASSVDPRGGLNTEAFF.

The rearrangement links TRBV9 to TRBJ2-1; the D is unclear. Germline assignment: CDR1 SGDLS and CDR2 YYNGEE. The CDR3 has 16 residues. Trimming left V 1 base short and J 1 base short, with 12 bases between. The CDR3: CASSVFGPGSYNEQFF. CDR3 nucleotides: TGTGCCAGCAGCGTATTCGGCCCAGGATCCTACAATGAGCAGTTCTTC.

In this sample, this clonotype turned up a few times. The V gene is TRBV5-1, the J gene TRBJ1-3; D ambiguous. The germline gives CDR1 SGHRS, CDR2 YFSETQ. CDR3 length equals 14 residues. V lost 1 base to trimming and J lost 0 bases, with 5 bases between them. CDR3 loop: CASSLWTSGNTIYF. CDR3 bases: TGCGCCAGCAGCTTGTGGACCTCTGGAAACACCATATATTTT.

This rearrangement joins TRBV6-5 to TRBJ2-1, with TRBD2 identical over 14 bases. CDR3 length equals 16 residues. Germline-derived CDR1 and CDR2 are MNHEY and SVGAGI. J gave up 6 bases and V 6 bases, and 7 bases lay outside the gene matches. This chain's CDR3 is CASSLATSGGANEQFF. In DNA, the CDR3 is TGTGCCAGCAGCCTTGCGACTAGCGGGGGGGCCAATGAGCAGTTCTTC.

V is TRBV6-6 and J is TRBJ1-3; D is undetermined. V lost 5 bases and J lost 0, with 11 bases in between. Germline V lookup: CDR1 MNHNY, CDR2 SVGAGI (reference sequence). The CDR3 extends over 15 amino acids. In nucleotides, the CDR3 is TGTGCCAGCAGTCGCGACGGAGACTCTGGAAACACCATATATTTT. This sequence encodes CASSRDGDSGNTIYF.

The gene calls are TRBV20-1 and TRBJ1-4; TRBD1 might be the D (6 bases). The CDR3 sequence is 19 residues long. The V and J ends lost 2 bases and 0 bases respectively, with 22 bases between them. CDR1 and CDR2 (germline): DFQATT, SNEGSKA (reference sequence). CDR3 protein: CSARRPYRVPVATNEKLFF. As DNA, the CDR3 is TGCAGTGCTAGAAGACCCTACAGGGTACCAGTTGCAACTAATGAAAAACTGTTTTTT.

The table lists this clonotype with a few counts. The chain is built from TRBV13 and TRBJ1-2; D remains ambiguous. Germline values: CDR1 PRHDT, CDR2 FYEKMQ (reference sequence). CDR3 length: 12 amino acids. The germline V and J ends were trimmed by 1 base and 6 bases, with 6 bases remaining between them. This CDR3 is CASSLDGNGYTF. The CDR3 bases are TGTGCCAGCAGCTTAGACGGTAATGGCTACACCTTC.

This chain connects TRBV5-1 to TRBJ2-5, with 7 bases fitting TRBD1. Germline-derived CDR1 and CDR2 are SGHRS and YFSETQ. The CDR3 extends over 16 amino acids. V shed 4 bases, J shed 3 bases, and the junction held 12 bases outside the gene matches. The CDR3 here is CASSPRQGKYEETQYF. CDR3 bases: TGCGCCAGCAGCCCACGACAGGGAAAGTACGAAGAGACCCAGTACTTC.

The CDR3 DNA reads TGTGCCAGCAGGGACTCCTGGTTGCCCACTAACACTGAAGCTTTCTTT. It encodes CASRDSWLPTNTEAFF. V gene TRBV12-3 or TRBV12-4 combines with J gene TRBJ1-1; D is unclear. This CDR3 is built from 16 residues. Deletions cut 6 bases from V and 2 bases from J, with 19 bases between.

CDR3 loop: CASSRTGANQETQYF. In DNA form, the CDR3 reads TGTGCCAGCAGCAGAACCGGGGCAAACCAAGAGACCCAGTACTTC. The chain links TRBV5-5 to TRBJ2-5; D may match TRBD1 or TRBD2 (5 bases each). The length of the CDR3 is 15 residues. Germline-derived CDR1 and CDR2 are SGHKS and YYEKEE (reference sequence). V gave up 4 bases and J gave up 0 bases, with 13 bases separating them.

This chain links TRBV5-1 with TRBJ1-4; 7 bases map to TRBD1. Losses at the gene ends were 4 bases for V and 5 bases for J; bases not matched to a gene: 5. Germline CDR1 SGHRS, CDR2 YFSETQ. The CDR3 loop spans 14 amino acids. The CDR3 is CASSTGTANEKLFF. The CDR3 DNA sequence: TGCGCCAGCAGCACCGGGACAGCAAATGAAAAACTGTTTTTT.